This TCR beta chain was sequenced in a study of blood T cell repertoires in COVID-19. The data were produced by immunoSEQ multiplex PCR, yet TCRdb's version contains in-frame clones alone and is incomplete. The data hold 250,000 to 300,000 clones, with more than 75% observed a single time. The sequence was obtained from a woman aged 60-70 years in a cohort exposed to, infected with or recovered from COVID-19 (not recorded which). Sequenced input: PBMCs or T cells enriched from blood (not recorded which).

The CDR3 reads CASTGTGGNEQFF. CDR3 nucleotide sequence: TGTGCCAGCACCGGGACAGGGGGCAATGAGCAGTTCTTC. The rearrangement joins TRBV19 to TRBJ2-1; 11 bases align to TRBD1. There are 13 residues in the CDR3. V dropped 9 bases and J dropped 6; count of bases not matched to a gene: 4. Germline assignment: CDR1 LNHDA and CDR2 SQIVND (reference sequence).